This TCR beta chain is from a study of human T cells and chemical hapten exposure. Study observations and caveats: Healthy people's immune response may differ from that of the donors, who had alopecia.

TCRdb recomputed calls from the RACE reads with MiXCR, one row per CDR3 protein. The table includes more than 85,000 distinct CDR3 sequences, 9% to 9.5% detected once. Time point indicated: patch test 2, 6 weeks after DPC sensitization. Treatment described: therapeutic diphenylcyclopropenone sensitization with weekly scalp DPC. Details on this clonotype: What it recognizes is unknown.

Trimming took 4 bases from V and 5 from J, leaving 9 bases between them. Germline V gene sequence: CDR1 SQVTM, CDR2 ANQGSEA. CDR3 length equals 11 residues. The TCR was taken from a woman in her 40s with alopecia areata. Some clones in this sample may be carry-over from other donors' samples. The starting material was whole blood, obtained in connection with sensitization to the hapten diphenylcyclopropenone (DPC). The chain joins TRBV29-1 to TRBJ2-7; D uncertain. Here the CDR3 DNA reads TGCAGCGTTGGGGATTGGAACGAGCAGTACTTC. It encodes CSVGDWNEQYF.